The clone carrying this T cell receptor (beta chain) was counted only a few times. Its antigen is still unknown. The data stem from a study of T-cell memory formation after mild COVID-19. The CDR3 has 18 residues. Losses at the gene ends were 7 bases for V and 2 bases for J; bases not matched to a gene: 16. The germline V gene encodes CDR1 SGHVS and CDR2 FQNEAQ. Study observations and caveats: In second-wave clones peaking day 37, SARS-CoV-2 specificity remained unconfirmed. Day 15 to 85 contracting clones showed balanced CD4/CD8; day 15 to 37 expanders favored CD4+.

TCRdb fed the 5' RACE reads into MiXCR, producing one record per CDR3 protein. In the table there are 150,000 or so distinct CDR3 sequences, more than 12% of which are singletons. The clonotype was recovered from an adult woman who had mild COVID-19 (a few samples of this study predate the infection). Cell type and time point are not known. The chain is built from TRBV7-8 and TRBJ2-1, with 8 bases identical to TRBD2. The sequencing sample was made of PBMCs or a T cell subset sorted from them (not recorded which). In nucleotides, the CDR3 is TGTGCCAGCACCGGGGGGGCCGTAGTCCCAAGGCCCTACAATGAGCAGTTCTTC. Protein product: CASTGGAVVPRPYNEQFF. The complete variable domain, with remaining parts taken from reference TRBV7-8 and TRBJ2-1, reads GAGVSQSPRYKVAKRGQDVALRCDPISGHVSLFWYQQALGQGPEFLTYFQNEAQLDKSGLPSDRFFAERPEGSVSTLKIQRTQQEDSAVYLCASTGGAVVPRPYNEQFFGPGTRLTVL.